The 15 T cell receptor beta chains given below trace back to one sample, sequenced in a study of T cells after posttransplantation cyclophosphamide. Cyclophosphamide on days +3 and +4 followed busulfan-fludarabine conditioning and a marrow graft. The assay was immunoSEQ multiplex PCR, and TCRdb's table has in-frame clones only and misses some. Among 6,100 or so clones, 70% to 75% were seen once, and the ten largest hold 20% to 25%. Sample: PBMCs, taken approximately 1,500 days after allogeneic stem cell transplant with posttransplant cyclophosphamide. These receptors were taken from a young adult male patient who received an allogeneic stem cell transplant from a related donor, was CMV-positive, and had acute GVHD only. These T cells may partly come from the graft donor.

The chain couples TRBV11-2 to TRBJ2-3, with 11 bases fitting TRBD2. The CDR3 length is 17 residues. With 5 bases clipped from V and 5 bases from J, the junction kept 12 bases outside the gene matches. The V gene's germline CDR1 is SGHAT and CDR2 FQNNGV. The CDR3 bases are TGTGCCAGCAGCCGCCCGTTAGCGGGGGGGTGGTTAGATACGCAGTATTTT. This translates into CASSRPLAGGWLDTQYF. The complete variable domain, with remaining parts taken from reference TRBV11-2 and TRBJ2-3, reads EAGVAQSPRYKIIEKRQSVAFWCNPISGHATLYWYQQILGQGPKLLIQFQNNGVVDDSQLPKDRFSAERLKGVDSTLKIQPAKLEDSAVYLCASSRPLAGGWLDTQYFGPGTRLTVL.

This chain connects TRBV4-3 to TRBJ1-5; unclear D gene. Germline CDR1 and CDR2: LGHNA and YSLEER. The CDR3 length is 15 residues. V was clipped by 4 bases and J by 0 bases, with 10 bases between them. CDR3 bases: TGCGCCAGCAGCCGAGGGCGCTATAGCAATCAGCCCCAGCATTTT. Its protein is CASSRGRYSNQPQHF.

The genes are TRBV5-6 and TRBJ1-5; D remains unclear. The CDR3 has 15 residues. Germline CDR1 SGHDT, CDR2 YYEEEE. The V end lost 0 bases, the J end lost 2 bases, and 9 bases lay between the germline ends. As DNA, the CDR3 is TGTGCCAGCAGCTTGGGGGGAGTAGGCAATCAGCCCCAGCATTTT. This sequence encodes CASSLGGVGNQPQHF.

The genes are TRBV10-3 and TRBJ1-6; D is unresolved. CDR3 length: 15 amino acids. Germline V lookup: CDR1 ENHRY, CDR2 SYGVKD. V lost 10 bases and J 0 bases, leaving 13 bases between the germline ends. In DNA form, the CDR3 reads TGTGCCAGCCAATCCTCGAGCTCCTATAATTCACCCCTCCACTTT. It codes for CASQSSSSYNSPLHF.

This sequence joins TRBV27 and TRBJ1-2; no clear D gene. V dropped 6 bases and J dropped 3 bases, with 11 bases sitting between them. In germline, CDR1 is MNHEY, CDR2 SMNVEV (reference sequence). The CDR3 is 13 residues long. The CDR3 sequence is CASRSPVDYGYTF. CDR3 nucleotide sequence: TGTGCCAGCAGATCCCCCGTCGACTATGGCTACACCTTC.

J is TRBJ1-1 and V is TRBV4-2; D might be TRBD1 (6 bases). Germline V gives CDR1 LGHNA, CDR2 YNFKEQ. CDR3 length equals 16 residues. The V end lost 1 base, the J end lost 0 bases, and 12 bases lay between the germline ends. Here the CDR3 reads CASSQGGRTVNTEAFF. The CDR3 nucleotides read TGTGCCAGCAGCCAAGGGGGTAGGACAGTGAACACTGAAGCTTTCTTT.

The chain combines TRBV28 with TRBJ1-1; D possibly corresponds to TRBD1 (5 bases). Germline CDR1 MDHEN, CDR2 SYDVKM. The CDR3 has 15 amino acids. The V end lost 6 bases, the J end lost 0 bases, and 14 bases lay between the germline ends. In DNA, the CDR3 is TGTGCCAGCAGGCCAACAGGTCCCATGAACACTGAAGCTTTCTTT. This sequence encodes CASRPTGPMNTEAFF.

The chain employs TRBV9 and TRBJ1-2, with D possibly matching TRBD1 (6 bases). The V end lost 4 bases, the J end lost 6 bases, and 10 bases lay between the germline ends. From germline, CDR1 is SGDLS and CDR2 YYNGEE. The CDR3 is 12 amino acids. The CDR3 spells CASSTRQDGYTF. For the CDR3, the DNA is TGTGCCAGCAGCACCCGACAGGATGGCTACACCTTC.

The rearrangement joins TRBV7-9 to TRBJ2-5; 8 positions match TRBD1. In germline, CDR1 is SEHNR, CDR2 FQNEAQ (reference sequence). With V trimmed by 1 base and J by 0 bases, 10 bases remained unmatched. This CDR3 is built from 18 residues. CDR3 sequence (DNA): TGTGCCAGCAGCTTAGGGACAGGGCTAAGGTTGTACCAAGAGACCCAGTACTTC. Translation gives CASSLGTGLRLYQETQYF.

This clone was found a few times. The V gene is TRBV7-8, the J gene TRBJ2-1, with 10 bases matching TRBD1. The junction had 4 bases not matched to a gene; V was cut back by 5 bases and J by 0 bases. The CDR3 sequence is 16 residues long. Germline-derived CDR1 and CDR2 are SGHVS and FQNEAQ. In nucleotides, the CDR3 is TGTGCCAGCAGCCCTTGGACAGGGGGCTCCTACAATGAGCAGTTCTTC. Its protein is CASSPWTGGSYNEQFF.

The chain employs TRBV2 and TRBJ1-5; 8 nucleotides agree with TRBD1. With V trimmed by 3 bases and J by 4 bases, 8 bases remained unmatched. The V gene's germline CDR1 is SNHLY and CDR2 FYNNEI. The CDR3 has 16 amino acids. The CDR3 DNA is TGTGCCAGCAGTGACTCGGGGACAGGCCGAAATCAGCCCCAGCATTTT. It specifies CASSDSGTGRNQPQHF.

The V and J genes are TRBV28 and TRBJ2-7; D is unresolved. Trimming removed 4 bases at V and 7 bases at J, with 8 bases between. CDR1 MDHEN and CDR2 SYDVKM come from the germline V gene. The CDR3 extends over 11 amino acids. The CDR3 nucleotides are TGTGCCAGCAGTTCCCGTTTGGAGCAGTACTTC. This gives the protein CASSSRLEQYF.

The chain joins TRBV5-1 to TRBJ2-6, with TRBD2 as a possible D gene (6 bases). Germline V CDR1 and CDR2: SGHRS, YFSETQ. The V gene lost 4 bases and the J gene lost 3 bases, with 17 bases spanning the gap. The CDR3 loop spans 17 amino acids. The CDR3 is CASSPRGGTDGANVLTF. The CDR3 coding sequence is TGCGCCAGCAGCCCCCGAGGAGGGACGGATGGGGCCAACGTCCTGACTTTC. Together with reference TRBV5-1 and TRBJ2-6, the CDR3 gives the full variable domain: KAGVTQTPRYLIKTRGQQVTLSCSPISGHRSVSWYQQTPGQGLQFLFEYFSETQRNKGNFPGRFSGRQFSNSRSEMNVSTLELGDSALYLCASSPRGGTDGANVLTFGAGSRLTVL.

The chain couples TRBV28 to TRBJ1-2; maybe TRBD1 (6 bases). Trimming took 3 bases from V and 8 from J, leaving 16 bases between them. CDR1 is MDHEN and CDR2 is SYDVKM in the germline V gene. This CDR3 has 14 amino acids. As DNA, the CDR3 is TGTGCCAGCAGTTTTCGACAGGAAATTAGAGGCTACACCTTC. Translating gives CASSFRQEIRGYTF.

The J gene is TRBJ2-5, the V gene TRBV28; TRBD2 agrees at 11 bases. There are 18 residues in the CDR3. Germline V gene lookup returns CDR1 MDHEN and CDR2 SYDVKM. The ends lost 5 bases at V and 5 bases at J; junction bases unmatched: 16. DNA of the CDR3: TGTGCCAGCAGTCTGATCACTAGCGGGGGAGTAGGTGCGGAGACCCAGTACTTC. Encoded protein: CASSLITSGGVGAETQYF.